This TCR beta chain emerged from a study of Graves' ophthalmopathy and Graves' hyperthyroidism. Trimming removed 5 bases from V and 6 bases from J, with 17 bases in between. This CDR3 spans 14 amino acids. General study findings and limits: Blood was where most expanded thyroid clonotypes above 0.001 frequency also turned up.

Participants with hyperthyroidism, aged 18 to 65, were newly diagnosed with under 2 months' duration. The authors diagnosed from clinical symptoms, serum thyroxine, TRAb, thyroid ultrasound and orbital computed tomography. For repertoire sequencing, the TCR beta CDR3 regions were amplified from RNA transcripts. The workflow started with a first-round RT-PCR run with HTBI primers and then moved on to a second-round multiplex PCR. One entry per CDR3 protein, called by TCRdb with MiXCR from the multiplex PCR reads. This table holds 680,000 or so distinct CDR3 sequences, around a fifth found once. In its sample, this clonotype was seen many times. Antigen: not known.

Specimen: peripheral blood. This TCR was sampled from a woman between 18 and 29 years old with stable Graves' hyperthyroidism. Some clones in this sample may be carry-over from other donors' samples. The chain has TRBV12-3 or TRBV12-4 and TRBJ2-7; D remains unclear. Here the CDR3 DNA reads TGTGCCAGCAGTCCTCTAGTAGCTCCTGGCGAGCAGTACTTC. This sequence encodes CASSPLVAPGEQYF.